Sequencing of this T cell receptor beta chain was carried out in a study of T-cell memory formation after mild COVID-19. A word on this clonotype: Its antigen is currently unknown.

Findings and limits, study-wide: Clones contracting across day 15 to 85 had a balanced CD4/CD8 profile; later expanding clones leaned CD4+.

TCRdb fed the 5' RACE reads into MiXCR, producing one record per CDR3 protein. The sample has around 310,000 distinct CDR3 sequences, 20% to 25% seen once. CDR3 length equals 16 residues. V was shortened by 1 base and J by 3 bases, with 16 bases between the two germline ends. The germline V gene has CDR1 SEHNR and CDR2 FQNEAQ (reference sequence). The V call is TRBV7-9, the J call TRBJ2-7; D might be TRBD1 (6 bases). Sequenced material: PBMCs or a T cell subset sorted from them (not recorded which). This sequence was found in a man aged 18 to 30 who had mild COVID-19 (a few samples of this study predate the infection). Cell type and time point are not known. The CDR3 loop is CASSLVSLAGDYEQYF. The CDR3 DNA reads as TGTGCCAGCAGCTTAGTCTCCCTGGCAGGGGACTACGAGCAGTACTTC.